The entry below gives a single TCR beta chain sequence along with its context. The target antigen is unknown. The data were taken from a study of beta chain features in type 1 diabetes. Germline V gene sequence: CDR1 PRHDT, CDR2 FYEKMQ (reference sequence). V lost 0 bases and J 2 bases, leaving 8 bases between the germline ends. CDR3 length: 14 residues. The study reverse transcribed the entire isolated RNA, so it sequenced expressed TCRB transcripts. Produced via immunoSEQ multiplex PCR; TCRdb's table is partial and in-frame only. The top ten clones hold roughly 0.022% of a sample with about 700,000 clones, about an eighth of them seen once. Points from the study as a whole: Within each of all four CD4+ subsets, Type 1 diabetes patients had TCRB CDR3s that were moderately but significantly shorter. Using cDNA template may skew counts toward highly expressing activated cells.

The single heparinised draw taken from each donor contained 90 to 150 mL of blood on average. The chain carries TRBV13 and TRBJ2-7, with D hard to call. Input material: naive CD4+ T cells from blood. This sequence was found in a man aged 18 to 30 with type 1 diabetes. For the CDR3, the DNA is TGTGCCAGCAGCTTAGGCACACCCACCTACGAGCAGTACTTC. This translates into CASSLGTPTYEQYF.